The 16 T cell receptor beta chains presented below share a single source sample, sequenced in a study of T cells in Graves' hyperthyroidism and ophthalmopathy. From RNA transcripts, TCR beta CDR3 regions were amplified. During a first-round RT-PCR of the TCR CDR3, the HTBI primer set was used. MiXCR, applied by TCRdb to the multiplex PCR reads, yields one record per CDR3 protein. The sample yields 150,000 to 200,000 distinct CDR3 sequences, 15% to 20% seen once. Specimen: blood. The receptors stem from a woman in her forties or fifties with Graves' hyperthyroidism.

This clonotype was picked up many times. The genes are TRBV19 and TRBJ2-1; 8 bases line up with TRBD1. The junction had 3 bases not matched to a gene; V was cut back by 1 base and J by 4 bases. CDR3 length: 15 residues. CDR1 and CDR2 from the germline V gene are LNHDA and SQIVND (reference sequence). The CDR3 sequence is CASSIGTGPYNEQFF. The CDR3 DNA sequence: TGTGCCAGTAGTATAGGGACAGGGCCTTACAATGAGCAGTTCTTC.

At least ten counts were recorded for this clonotype. The rearrangement uses TRBV3-1 and TRBJ2-1; D not certain. The CDR3 loop spans 15 amino acids. Trimming removed 0 bases at V and 5 bases at J, with 11 bases between. CDR1 LGHDT and CDR2 YNNKEL come from the germline V gene (reference sequence). The CDR3 here is CASSQEEMINNEQFF. The CDR3 coding sequence is TGTGCCAGCAGCCAAGAGGAAATGATAAACAATGAGCAGTTCTTC.

This clonotype was counted many times. The chain employs TRBV14 and TRBJ2-5, with a weak D call TRBD1 (5 bases). There are 14 residues in the CDR3. V lost 0 bases to trimming and J lost 4 bases, with 9 bases between them. In germline, CDR1 is SGHDN, CDR2 FVKESK. DNA for the CDR3: TGTGCCAGCAGCCAAGATGCAAGGGGAGAGACCCAGTACTTC. Its translation: CASSQDARGETQYF.

This clonotype was picked up a small number of times. The V call is TRBV2, the J call TRBJ2-3, with 8 bases fitting TRBD2. Per the germline V gene, CDR1 is SNHLY and CDR2 is FYNNEI. This CDR3 has 15 amino acids. Trimming took 6 bases from V and 6 from J; bases not matched to a gene: 11. The CDR3 loop reads CASRFGLARTDTQYF. In DNA, the CDR3 is TGTGCCAGCAGATTCGGACTAGCAAGAACGGATACGCAGTATTTT.

This clonotype occurred many times. The chain employs TRBV6-1 and TRBJ2-7; D is ambiguous. Germline lookup yields CDR1 MNHNS and CDR2 SASEGT. Trimming cost V 3 bases and J 0 bases, with 6 bases left between them. This CDR3 contains 13 residues. CDR3 in amino acids: CASSDSFSYEQYF. As DNA, the CDR3 is TGTGCCAGCAGTGACAGTTTCTCCTACGAGCAGTACTTC.

The sample holds many counts of this clonotype. The rearrangement links TRBV7-2 to TRBJ2-5, with a weak D call TRBD2 (5 bases). V lost 0 bases to trimming and J lost 7 bases, with 6 bases between them. Germline CDR1 reads SGHTA; CDR2 reads FQGNSA. CDR3 length: 12 amino acids. CDR3 in amino acids: CASSLAGGTQYF. The CDR3 nucleotides read TGTGCCAGCAGCTTAGCAGGAGGGACCCAGTACTTC.

This clonotype was found many times. This sequence joins TRBV7-2 and TRBJ1-5; D unclear. Germline V gives CDR1 SGHTA, CDR2 FQGNSA. CDR3 length equals 15 residues. The V gene lost 3 bases and the J gene lost 4 bases, with 13 bases spanning the gap. For the CDR3, the DNA is TGTGCCAGCAGCTTTTATTCGGGCGAGAATCAGCCCCAGCATTTT. Residues: CASSFYSGENQPQHF.

This clonotype was recorded many times. The chain links TRBV27 to TRBJ1-5; weak D call: TRBD1 (5 bases). V shed 1 base and J shed 6 bases, with 13 bases lying between them. Germline V gene sequence: CDR1 MNHEY, CDR2 SMNVEV (reference sequence). The CDR3 is 15 residues long. The CDR3 reads CASSLLGPGSQPQHF. In nucleotides, the CDR3 is TGTGCCAGCAGTTTATTGGGACCTGGGAGTCAGCCCCAGCATTTT.

The rearrangement links TRBV7-8 to TRBJ2-3; D unclear. Trimming removed 5 bases from V and 2 bases from J, with 17 bases in between. The CDR3 contains 16 residues. Germline CDR1 and CDR2: SGHVS and FQNEAQ. The CDR3 DNA is TGTGCCAGCAGCCTCCGACAAACTGGGTACACAGATACGCAGTATTTT. It yields the protein CASSLRQTGYTDTQYF.

This clonotype was seen at least ten times. CDR3 region: CASSLAPNTGELFF. In DNA form, the CDR3 reads TGTGCCAGCAGCTTAGCGCCAAACACCGGGGAGCTGTTTTTT. This sequence joins TRBV11-2 and TRBJ2-2; no definite D call. The CDR3 contains 14 residues. Trimming took off 1 base at V and 2 bases at J, with 5 bases between the two ends. Germline lookup yields CDR1 SGHAT and CDR2 FQNNGV.

This clonotype occurred many times. The chain couples TRBV11-2 to TRBJ2-3; 12 bases agree with TRBD2. V lost 4 bases, J lost 3 bases, and 8 bases stayed unmatched. The V gene's germline CDR1 is SGHAT and CDR2 FQNNGV. The CDR3 is 17 amino acids. CDR3 sequence reads: CASSSGGLAGLTDTQYF. The CDR3 DNA reads as TGTGCCAGCAGCTCAGGAGGACTAGCGGGGCTGACAGATACGCAGTATTTT.

On this clonotype: This sequence may be a read error, since a much larger clone differs from it by one base. V usage is TRBV5-1 and J usage is TRBJ1-4, with 7 bases identical to TRBD1. The CDR3 consists of 16 residues. The V gene's germline CDR1 is SGHRS and CDR2 YFSETQ. J lost 4 bases, V lost 4 bases, and 10 bases had no gene match. Here the CDR3 DNA reads TGCGCCAGCAGCCTGGCCCCCGGGACAGTTAATGAAAAACTGTTTTTT. Translated: CASSLAPGTVNEKLFF.

Comments on this clonotype: The junction shows a germline mismatch at one end, possibly a read error. The V gene is TRBV9, the J gene TRBJ2-6; TRBD2 aligns across 8 bases. Germline values: CDR1 SGDLS, CDR2 YYNGEE. The CDR3 runs to 19 residues. This CDR3 is CASSVARTSGFSGANVLAF. CDR3 coding DNA: TGTGCCAGCAGCGTAGCTCGAACTAGCGGTTTCTCTGGGGCCAACGTCCTGGCTTTC.

This clonotype was counted many times. This chain links TRBV27 with TRBJ1-4; no reliable D call. V lost 4 bases, J lost 2 bases, and 17 bases lay in between. Germline V gene lookup returns CDR1 MNHEY and CDR2 SMNVEV (reference sequence). The CDR3 is 17 amino acids. DNA of the CDR3: TGTGCCAGCAGTTCGACCCCGGTGCGTGCGACTAATGAAAAACTGTTTTTT. Its translation: CASSSTPVRATNEKLFF.

This clonotype appeared many times. V gene TRBV5-1 combines with J gene TRBJ2-2; D not certain. V lost 0 bases to trimming and J lost 6 bases, with 12 bases between them. The CDR3 has 15 amino acids. CDR1 SGHRS and CDR2 YFSETQ come from the germline V gene. The CDR3: CASSLEGAYPGELFF. The CDR3 DNA follows: TGCGCCAGCAGCTTGGAGGGCGCCTATCCCGGGGAGCTGTTTTTT.

This clonotype has ten or more counts. The chain joins TRBV5-1 to TRBJ1-5; D uncertain. There are 16 residues in the CDR3. Looked up from germline, CDR1 is SGHRS and CDR2 is YFSETQ. V was pared by 0 bases and J by 2 bases, with 12 bases between. CDR3 bases: TGCGCCAGCAGCTTGGGTACGGAGGCGGGCAATCAGCCCCAGCATTTT. Encoded protein: CASSLGTEAGNQPQHF. Full variable domain (missing parts from reference TRBV5-1 and TRBJ1-5): KAGVTQTPRYLIKTRGQQVTLSCSPISGHRSVSWYQQTPGQGLQFLFEYFSETQRNKGNFPGRFSGRQFSNSRSEMNVSTLELGDSALYLCASSLGTEAGNQPQHFGDGTRLSIL.